The 30 T cell receptor beta chains listed next were all sequenced from one sample in a study of blood T cells in healthy people across ages (dated by TCRdb to the mid-2010s). The method behind the library was 5' RACE. Sequencing was performed on an Illumina HiSeq 2500. A second roughly 6 to 11 cycle PCR used a sample-barcoded 5' primer and a J-beta primer mix. The raw public reads went through TCRdb reprocessing: fastp at Q25, MiXCR clone calling, in-frame beta chains kept. Every CDR3 protein is listed once, alongside the most common genes and DNA of its rows. Across this sample there are over 600,000 distinct CDR3 sequences, with 56% seen only once. More than 25% of the sample rests with the top ten. The sample comprised blood. Every receptor here comes from a man aged 40-49 years in good health.

The chain carries TRBV27 and TRBJ1-2, with TRBD1 as a possible D gene (5 bases). The V and J ends lost 5 bases and 7 bases respectively, with 14 bases between them. Germline CDR1 is MNHEY and CDR2 is SMNVEV (reference sequence). The CDR3 runs to 13 residues. The CDR3 sequence: CASSPQGGGGYTF. DNA of the CDR3: TGTGCCAGCAGTCCGCAGGGTGGGGGTGGCTACACCTTC.

This chain connects TRBV2 to TRBJ2-3; 11 bases map to TRBD2. Germline CDR1 and CDR2: SNHLY and FYNNEI. The CDR3 spans 16 residues. Unmatched junction bases numbered 4, after V lost 2 bases and J lost 3 bases. This CDR3 reads CASSESRTSGTDTQYF. The CDR3 DNA sequence: TGTGCCAGCAGTGAATCCCGGACTAGCGGGACAGATACGCAGTATTTT.

Points on this clonotype: At one end, the junction sequence differs from germline, possibly due to a read error. The chain has TRBV9 and TRBJ1-6, with D tentatively TRBD1 (5 bases). Germline CDR1 reads SGDLS; CDR2 reads YYNGEE. CDR3 length: 15 residues. CDR3 protein: CAGSAPGREQSPLHF. The CDR3 nucleotides read TGTGCCGGCAGCGCCCCAGGGAGGGAGCAATCACCCCTCCACTTT.

V and J are TRBV18 and TRBJ2-1, with TRBD2 identical over 14 bases. Germline CDR1 is KGHSH and CDR2 is LQKENI. This CDR3 region has 17 residues. The V gene end was trimmed by 3 bases and the J gene end by 6 bases; junction bases not matched to a gene: 7. CDR3 sequence reads: CASSPGTSGRRGNEQFF. The CDR3 DNA reads TGTGCCAGCTCACCCGGGACTAGCGGGAGAAGGGGCAATGAGCAGTTCTTC.

This clonotype has just a few counts. One end of the junction varies from germline; a read error may be responsible. The chain links TRBV4-3 to TRBJ2-7; the D gene could be TRBD1 or TRBD2 (5 bases each). CDR3 length: 16 residues. Germline loops: CDR1 LGHNA, CDR2 YSLEER. This CDR3 reads CASGQDLGTESYEQYF. In DNA form, the CDR3 reads TGCGCCAGCGGCCAAGATTTGGGGACGGAATCCTACGAGCAGTACTTC.

This clonotype was observed a handful of times. The chain's CDR3 is CAISGTANYGYTF. The CDR3 DNA reads as TGTGCCATCAGTGGGACTGCTAACTATGGCTACACCTTC. The chain combines TRBV10-3 with TRBJ1-2; D unclear. CDR1 ENHRY and CDR2 SYGVKD come from the germline V gene. There are 13 residues in the CDR3. Trimming shortened V by 4 bases and J by 0 bases, and 6 bases separated the two germline ends.

This clonotype occurred a few times. The J gene is TRBJ2-1, the V gene TRBV10-3; D ambiguous. Germline CDR1 ENHRY, CDR2 SYGVKD. V shed 3 bases and J shed 6 bases, with 3 bases lying between them. This CDR3 is 11 amino acids long. The CDR3 reads CAISEGNEQFF. The CDR3 region has the DNA TGTGCCATCAGTGAAGGCAATGAGCAGTTCTTC.

The V call is TRBV7-2, the J call TRBJ2-3, with D tentatively TRBD2 (6 bases). Germline V gene sequence: CDR1 SGHTA, CDR2 FQGNSA. V was trimmed by 5 bases and J by 0 bases, leaving 24 bases between them. This CDR3 comprises 19 residues. The CDR3 loop reads CASSLSSGGRRASTDTQYF. In DNA, the CDR3 is TGTGCCAGCAGCCTTTCTTCCGGGGGACGACGTGCTAGCACAGATACGCAGTATTTT.

The chain has TRBV24-1 and TRBJ2-1, with 7 nucleotides matching TRBD1. V was clipped by 4 bases and J by 4 bases; unmatched bases: 12. Germline V gives CDR1 KGHDR, CDR2 SFDVKD. The CDR3 has 17 amino acids. This chain's CDR3 is CATSDSSGTVGYNEQFF. The CDR3 DNA sequence: TGTGCCACCAGTGACTCCTCCGGGACAGTGGGGTACAATGAGCAGTTCTTC.

As concerns this clonotype: The junction departs from germline at one end; a sequencing error may be responsible. The chain couples TRBV9 to TRBJ1-2; D gene unclear. CDR3 length equals 14 residues. Germline-derived CDR1 and CDR2 are SGDLS and YYNGEE. CDR3 in amino acids: CACSVASSNYGYTF. In DNA, the CDR3 is TGTGCCTGCAGCGTAGCTAGTAGTAACTATGGCTACACCTTC.

The table lists this clonotype with a few counts. The chain uses TRBV12-3 or TRBV12-4 and TRBJ2-1; the D gene is possibly TRBD2 (7 bases). Deletions cut 7 bases from V and 3 bases from J, with 13 bases between. The CDR3 extends over 14 amino acids. CDR3 sequence (DNA): TGTGCCAGCAAGCGGGACACAAACTACAATGAGCAGTTCTTC. It yields the protein CASKRDTNYNEQFF.

The chain recombines TRBV2 with TRBJ2-7; 7 positions agree with TRBD1. Gene TRBJ2-5 matches the end of the DNA better, so the J call may be wrong. From germline, CDR1 is SNHLY and CDR2 FYNNEI. This CDR3 contains 14 residues. The CDR3 is CASSETGVQETQYF. CDR3 coding DNA: TGTGCCAGCAGTGAAACAGGGGTACAAGAGACCCAGTACTTC.

This clonotype was seen more than once but under ten times. The CDR3, as DNA: TGCAGTGCTAGGGAGGACCAAGAGACCCAGTACTTC. This gives the protein CSAREDQETQYF. The V and J genes are TRBV20-1 and TRBJ2-5; a weak D match, TRBD2 (5 bases). CDR3 length: 12 residues. Germline assignment: CDR1 DFQATT and CDR2 SNEGSKA (reference sequence). Trimming pared 3 bases from V and 0 bases from J, leaving 5 bases between.

This clonotype showed up just a few times. The chain has TRBV5-1 and TRBJ2-1, with a tentative D call TRBD2 (6 bases). CDR3 length equals 16 residues. Germline lookup yields CDR1 SGHRS and CDR2 YFSETQ. Trimming took 3 bases from V and 8 from J, leaving 21 bases between them. The CDR3 DNA reads as TGCGCCAGCAGCTCTGGGGCGGGGATTTATTCGGATGAGCAGTTCTTC. Translating gives CASSSGAGIYSDEQFF.

The chain has TRBV12-3 or TRBV12-4 and TRBJ2-5; D ambiguous. The J call may be wrong; the DNA end is better matched by TRBJ2-7. The CDR3 is made up of 12 amino acids. In DNA form, the CDR3 reads TGTGCCAGCAGACCCATACTCTACGAGCAGTACTTC. Its translation: CASRPILYEQYF.

V and J are TRBV7-2 and TRBJ2-7; possibly TRBD2 for D (6 bases). The V gene's germline CDR1 is SGHTA and CDR2 FQGNSA. The CDR3 runs to 16 residues. Trimming removed 5 bases from V and 7 bases from J, with 24 bases in between. For the CDR3, the DNA is TGTGCCAGCAGCACCCAAGCGGGTCGGGTGGACACTGAGCAGTACTTC. It is translated as CASSTQAGRVDTEQYF.

This clonotype was found once. Here the CDR3 DNA reads TGTGCCAGCAGTACTACAGGGTGGAATCAGCCCCAGCATTTT. This encodes CASSTTGWNQPQHF. The rearrangement links TRBV28 to TRBJ1-5; a possible D gene is TRBD1 (6 bases). The V end lost 5 bases, the J end lost 4 bases, and 12 bases lay between the germline ends. Per germline, CDR1 MDHEN and CDR2 SYDVKM. This CDR3 region has 14 residues.

The V call is TRBV24-1, the J call TRBJ2-7; D is perhaps TRBD1 (6 bases). CDR1 and CDR2 (germline): KGHDR, SFDVKD. The CDR3 totals 16 residues. V shed 3 bases and J shed 2 bases, with 16 bases lying between them. The CDR3 loop is CATSDASGDSTYEQYF. The CDR3 bases are TGTGCCACCAGTGATGCTTCAGGGGATTCGACCTACGAGCAGTACTTC.

The chain carries TRBV20-1 and TRBJ2-7; 11 bases agree with TRBD2. The junction had 5 bases not matched to a gene; V was cut back by 0 bases and J by 1 base. Germline assignment: CDR1 DFQATT and CDR2 SNEGSKA (reference sequence). The CDR3 is 16 amino acids. The chain's CDR3 is CSARDPTSGTSYEQYF. The CDR3 DNA follows: TGCAGTGCTAGAGACCCGACTAGCGGGACTTCCTACGAGCAGTACTTC.

The chain has TRBV28 and TRBJ2-2, with 12 positions matching TRBD2. Germline V gene sequence: CDR1 MDHEN, CDR2 SYDVKM. With 4 bases clipped from V and 10 bases from J, the junction kept 10 bases outside the gene matches. CDR3 length: 16 amino acids. The CDR3 loop is CASSSPSGRASEELFF. The CDR3 coding sequence is TGTGCCAGCAGTTCACCTAGCGGGAGGGCCTCGGAGGAGCTGTTTTTT.

CDR3 in amino acids: CSAITVGIYEQYF. DNA of the CDR3: TGCAGTGCTATAACGGTTGGTATCTACGAGCAGTACTTC. V gene TRBV20-1 combines with J gene TRBJ2-5; D gene unclear. The end of the DNA is better explained by TRBJ2-7, so the J call may be wrong. The germline V gene has CDR1 DFQATT and CDR2 SNEGSKA (reference sequence). CDR3 length equals 13 residues.

This chain uses TRBV7-2 with TRBJ2-2; D call uncertain. V lost 5 bases and J lost 1, with 8 bases in between. The CDR3 length is 14 residues. The germline gives CDR1 SGHTA, CDR2 FQGNSA. CDR3 loop: CASSQLMNTGELFF. The CDR3 DNA sequence: TGTGCCAGCAGCCAATTGATGAACACCGGGGAGCTGTTTTTT. Based on the CDR3 plus reference TRBV7-2 and TRBJ2-2, the full variable domain is GAGVSQSPSNKVTEKGKDVELRCDPISGHTALYWYRQSLGQGLEFLIYFQGNSAPDKSGLPSDRFSAERTGGSVSTLTIQRTQQEDSAVYLCASSQLMNTGELFFGEGSRLTVL.

The chain recombines TRBV6-5 with TRBJ2-7; 10 bases agree with TRBD1. Unmatched junction bases numbered 9, after V lost 6 bases and J lost 7 bases. Germline V gene sequence: CDR1 MNHEY, CDR2 SVGAGI. This CDR3 contains 14 residues. CDR3 sequence reads: CASRRQGAYNEQYF. As DNA, the CDR3 is TGTGCCAGCAGAAGACAGGGGGCTTACAATGAGCAGTACTTC.

J is TRBJ1-1 and V is TRBV2; 10 bases fit TRBD1. CDR3 length: 13 residues. J gave up 6 bases and V 5 bases, and 3 bases lay outside the gene matches. Looked up from germline, CDR1 is SNHLY and CDR2 is FYNNEI. CDR3 sequence reads: CASSRDRGPEAFF. The DNA for the CDR3 is TGTGCCAGCAGTAGGGACAGGGGCCCTGAAGCTTTCTTT.

The chain recombines TRBV3-1 with TRBJ2-6, with D perhaps TRBD1 (5 bases). This CDR3 contains 18 residues. V lost 0 bases and J 0 bases, leaving 12 bases between the germline ends. CDR1 and CDR2 from the germline V gene are LGHDT and YNNKEL (reference sequence). CDR3 coding DNA: TGTGCCAGCAGCCAAGATCAGACAGTCCGCTCTGGGGCCAACGTCCTGACTTTC. Amino acids: CASSQDQTVRSGANVLTF.

This chain links TRBV6-4 with TRBJ2-1, with D tentatively TRBD2 (5 bases). The CDR3 consists of 15 residues. V was trimmed by 3 bases and J by 4 bases, leaving 13 bases between them. Germline-derived CDR1 and CDR2 are MRHNA and SNTAGT. In DNA form, the CDR3 reads TGTGCCAGCAGTGAGGACTCCGTCCGTTACAATGAGCAGTTCTTC. This translates into CASSEDSVRYNEQFF.

V gene TRBV9 combines with J gene TRBJ2-7; a weak D match, TRBD1 (7 bases). The CDR3 consists of 18 residues. Germline V lookup: CDR1 SGDLS, CDR2 YYNGEE. The germline V and J ends were trimmed by 3 bases and 0 bases, with 22 bases remaining between them. The CDR3 nucleotides read TGTGCCAGCAGCGCTCAACGTGGGGTCAGGGGGGACTCCTACGAGCAGTACTTC. Protein: CASSAQRGVRGDSYEQYF.

In this sample, this clonotype turned up many times. The rearrangement links TRBV7-2 to TRBJ2-1; the match to TRBD2 covers 11 bases. Trimming removed 6 bases from V and 4 bases from J; junction bases left unmatched: 5. The CDR3 is 15 residues long. From germline, CDR1 is SGHTA and CDR2 FQGNSA. CDR3 protein: CASRIGTSGYNEQFF. CDR3 DNA: TGTGCCAGCAGGATCGGGACTAGCGGTTACAATGAGCAGTTCTTC.

The chain employs TRBV20-1 and TRBJ2-5; 14 nucleotides align to TRBD2. CDR1 is DFQATT and CDR2 is SNEGSKA in the germline V gene (reference sequence). V was pared by 4 bases and J by 1 base, with 2 bases of the junction left unmatched. The CDR3 consists of 15 residues. The DNA of the CDR3 is TGCAGTGCTACGACTAGCGGGAGGGCCCAAGAGACCCAGTACTTC. This codes for CSATTSGRAQETQYF.

This clonotype was picked up a small number of times. The chain joins TRBV6-5 to TRBJ2-7; 7 bases agree with TRBD2. The CDR3 has 14 amino acids. Trimming took 6 bases from V and 5 from J; bases not matched to a gene: 10. Germline V CDR1 and CDR2: MNHEY, SVGAGI. CDR3 amino acids: CASSLSRLAHEQYF. CDR3 nucleotides: TGTGCCAGCAGCCTCTCACGACTAGCCCACGAGCAGTACTTC.